This TCR beta chain was identified in a study of T cells in Graves' hyperthyroidism and ophthalmopathy. TCR beta CDR3 region amplification was performed from RNA transcripts. The HTBI set primed first-round TCR CDR3 RT-PCR. TCRdb re-called the multiplex PCR reads with MiXCR, one entry per CDR3 protein. This table has approximately 560,000 distinct CDR3 sequences, 46% appearing once. This clonotype showed up many times. This clonotype was obtained from a woman between 18 and 29 years old with Graves' hyperthyroidism. Sample: peripheral blood or thyroid tissue (not recorded which).

The CDR3 DNA reads TGCAGTGCTCTACAGGGGCCAGAGACCCAGTACTTC. Translating gives CSALQGPETQYF. This chain joins TRBV20-1 and TRBJ2-5; 7 positions match TRBD1. The CDR3 is made up of 12 amino acids. Germline loops: CDR1 DFQATT, CDR2 SNEGSKA (reference sequence). V lost 5 bases, J lost 4 bases, and 4 bases stayed unmatched.